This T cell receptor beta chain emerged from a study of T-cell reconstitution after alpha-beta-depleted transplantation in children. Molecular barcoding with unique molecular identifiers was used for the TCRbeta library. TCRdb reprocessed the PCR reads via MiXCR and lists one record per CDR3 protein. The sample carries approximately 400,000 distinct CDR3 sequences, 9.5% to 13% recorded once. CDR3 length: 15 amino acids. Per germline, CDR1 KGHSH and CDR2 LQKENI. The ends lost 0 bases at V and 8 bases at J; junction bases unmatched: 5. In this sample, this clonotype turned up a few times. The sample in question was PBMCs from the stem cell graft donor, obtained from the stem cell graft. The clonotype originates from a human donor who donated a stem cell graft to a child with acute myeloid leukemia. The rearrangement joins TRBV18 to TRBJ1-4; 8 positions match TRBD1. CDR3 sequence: CASSPPETGAEKLFF. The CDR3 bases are TGTGCCAGCTCACCACCGGAGACAGGGGCCGAAAAACTGTTTTTT.